One sample yielded the 7 T cell receptor beta chains listed below, sequenced in a study of T cells in women clearing cervical HPV infection. Some clones are missing from TCRdb's copy, which holds only in-frame ones; the method was immunoSEQ multiplex PCR. Its listing shows around 41,000 clones. Sequenced input: blood buffy coat. The receptors originated from a woman aged 18 to 69 with a cervical HPV16 infection that either progressed to CIN3+ or cleared (not recorded which).

For this clone: Coverage ceases 3 residues before the CDR3 finishes, and the germline J gene fills in the end. The rearrangement joins TRBV20-1 to TRBJ2-5; 9 bases agree with TRBD1. Germline CDR1 reads DFQATT; CDR2 reads SNEGSKA (reference sequence). The CDR3 has 15 amino acids. With 5 bases clipped from V and 5 bases from J, the junction kept 12 bases outside the gene matches. The CDR3 protein is CSAGPSTGGIETQYF. The DNA read from the CDR3 is TGCAGTGCTGGACCCTCTACAGGGGGCATTGAGACC.

Details on this clone: The CDR3 is cut off 3 residues early in the read; its end comes from the germline J gene. The chain couples TRBV20-1 to TRBJ1-1; D remains unclear. This CDR3 comprises 13 residues. Trimming cost V 3 bases and J 1 base, with 9 bases left between them. From germline, CDR1 is DFQATT and CDR2 SNEGSKA (reference sequence). CDR3 amino acids: CSARQQGNTEAFF. CDR3 DNA (partial): TGCAGTGCTAGGCAACAAGGGAACACTGAA.

Worth noting for this clone: The read gets to within 3 residues of the CDR3 end, and the germline J gene fills in the rest. The chain combines TRBV18 with TRBJ1-5; 9 bases agree with TRBD1. The V segment lost 4 bases and the J segment 0 bases; nucleotides outside the gene matches: 4. Germline assignment: CDR1 KGHSH and CDR2 LQKENI. There are 16 residues in the CDR3. This CDR3 reads CASSLGQGYSNQPQHF. CDR3 DNA, as far as it was read: TGTGCCAGCTCACTGGGACAGGGTTATAGCAATCAGCCC.

As to this clone: The DNA ends 3 residues before the CDR3 does, and the rest of the CDR3 is filled in from the germline J gene. The V call is TRBV15, the J call TRBJ1-2; D gene uncertain. Trimming stripped 2 bases from V and 3 bases from J, with 7 bases between. The CDR3 has 13 residues. From germline, CDR1 is LNHNV and CDR2 YYDKDF (reference sequence). The CDR3 region is CATSRNSDYGYTF. The covered CDR3 bases are TGTGCCACCAGCAGAAATTCCGACTATGGC.

Concerning this clone itself: The read is 3 residues too short to cover the CDR3 end, so that end is filled in from the germline J gene. This chain connects TRBV19 to TRBJ2-7; D remains ambiguous. The CDR3 is 14 amino acids. Between the trimmed V and J ends, which lost 5 bases and 5 bases, there was a span of 16 bases. CDR1 is LNHDA, CDR2 SQIVND, per germline (reference sequence). The sequenced CDR3 bases are TGTGCCAGTAGTGTCGTGACGGGTGTCCACGAG. As protein: CASSVVTGVHE. From start to end, the CDR3 is CASSVVTGVHEQYF.

In the case of this clone: The read is 3 residues too short to cover the CDR3 end, so that end is filled in from the germline J gene. This chain connects TRBV20-1 to TRBJ1-2; 9 nucleotides align to TRBD1. J gave up 3 bases and V 3 bases, and 8 bases lay outside the gene matches. The CDR3 loop spans 15 amino acids. CDR1 is DFQATT and CDR2 is SNEGSKA in the germline V gene (reference sequence). The CDR3 sequence: CSASTSGTGYYGYTF. Partial CDR3 DNA: TGCAGTGCTAGCACCTCCGGGACAGGGTACTATGGC.

A word on this clone: The read is 3 residues too short to cover the CDR3 end, so that end is filled in from the germline J gene. The chain carries TRBV6-1 and TRBJ1-1; no clear D gene. V gave up 1 base and J gave up 7 bases, with 4 bases separating them. CDR3 size: 11 residues. Germline-derived CDR1 and CDR2 are MNHNS and SASEGT. CDR3 sequence: CASSEVGEAFF. The DNA read from the CDR3 is TGTGCCAGCAGTGAAGTCGGTGAA.